One sample yielded the 24 T cell receptor beta chains listed below, sequenced in a study of early T cells in non-severe SARS-CoV-2 infection. From the 5' RACE reads, TCRdb called clonotypes with MiXCR, one entry per CDR3 protein. The profile shows some 87,000 distinct CDR3 sequences, 12% of them singletons. Sequencing was carried out using whole blood. The origin of the receptors is an adult who was a healthcare worker with PCR-confirmed SARS-CoV-2 infection or an uninfected control (not recorded which).

A few counts support this clonotype. J is TRBJ2-1 and V is TRBV7-2, with 9 bases identical to TRBD2. This CDR3 is built from 16 residues. The V gene end was trimmed by 6 bases and the J gene end by 3 bases; junction bases not matched to a gene: 9. Germline values: CDR1 SGHTA, CDR2 FQGNSA. In nucleotides, the CDR3 is TGTGCCAGCAGAATAGCGGGGGCGATGCTCTACAATGAGCAGTTCTTC. Its protein product is CASRIAGAMLYNEQFF. Combining the CDR3 with reference TRBV7-2 and TRBJ2-1 gives the whole variable domain GAGVSQSPSNKVTEKGKDVELRCDPISGHTALYWYRQSLGQGLEFLIYFQGNSAPDKSGLPSDRFSAERTGGSVSTLTIQRTQQEDSAVYLCASRIAGAMLYNEQFFGPGTRLTVL.

To note about this clonotype: A read error may explain this, as a much larger clone is one base away. V usage is TRBV19 and J usage is TRBJ1-4; D gene unclear. This CDR3 is built from 12 residues. The germline V gene encodes CDR1 LNHDA and CDR2 SQIVND (reference sequence). V lost 9 bases to trimming and J lost 3 bases, with 8 bases between them. CDR3 bases: TGTGCCAGCCGGTCAGCTAATGAAAAACTGTTTTTT. It yields the protein CASRSANEKLFF. Full variable domain (outside the CDR3, taken from reference TRBV19 and TRBJ1-4): DGGITQSPKYLFRKEGQNVTLSCEQNLNHDAMYWYRQDPGQGLRLIYYSQIVNDFQKGDIAEGYSVSREKKESFPLTVTSAQKNPTAFYLCASRSANEKLFFGSGTQLSVL.

The sample holds many counts of this clonotype. The J gene is TRBJ2-1, the V gene TRBV24-1; 9 nucleotides agree with TRBD1. V trimming: 0 bases; J trimming: 6 bases; junction bases outside the gene matches: 11. Germline assignment: CDR1 KGHDR and CDR2 SFDVKD. The CDR3 consists of 18 residues. Here the CDR3 reads CATSDLGWDRATGNEQFF. Here the CDR3 DNA reads TGTGCCACCAGTGATTTGGGATGGGACAGGGCCACGGGCAATGAGCAGTTCTTC.

This clonotype was picked up many times. The chain recombines TRBV3-1 with TRBJ2-7; no reliable D call. Germline V gene data show CDR1 as LGHDT and CDR2 as YNNKEL (reference sequence). V lost 0 bases and J 4 bases, leaving 19 bases between the germline ends. This CDR3 has 17 amino acids. The CDR3 region has the DNA TGTGCCAGCAGCCAAGATCTCTTCCGGCGGCAGAAATACGAGCAGTACTTC. It codes for CASSQDLFRRQKYEQYF.

This clonotype was found a few times. The chain uses TRBV9 and TRBJ1-6; D might be TRBD1 (5 bases). V lost 4 bases, J lost 3 bases, and 11 bases lay in between. Looked up from germline, CDR1 is SGDLS and CDR2 is YYNGEE. The CDR3 covers 15 residues. The CDR3 DNA reads TGTGCCAGCAGCTCCCGGGGGGACTATAATTCACCCCTCCACTTT. Translated, it gives CASSSRGDYNSPLHF.

This clonotype has only a few counts. One end of the junction fails to match germline, which may point to a read error. The genes are TRBV29-1 and TRBJ2-5; perhaps TRBD1 as D (5 bases). The CDR3 loop spans 13 amino acids. The germline CDR1 and CDR2 sequences are SQVTM and ANQGSEA. Here the CDR3 DNA reads TGCAACGTTGTCAGGCGACAGCAAGAGACCCAGTACTTC. It is translated as CNVVRRQQETQYF.

The V gene is TRBV28, the J gene TRBJ1-3; D remains ambiguous. V dropped 3 bases and J dropped 0 bases, with 3 bases sitting between them. This CDR3 contains 13 residues. The germline CDR1 and CDR2 sequences are MDHEN and SYDVKM. CDR3 coding DNA: TGTGCCAGCAGTTTTTACTCTGGAAACACCATATATTTT. It encodes CASSFYSGNTIYF. Complete variable domain (other parts from reference TRBV28 and TRBJ1-3): DVKVTQSSRYLVKRTGEKVFLECVQDMDHENMFWYRQDPGLGLRLIYFSYDVKMKEKGDIPEGYSVSREKKERFSLILESASTNQTSMYLCASSFYSGNTIYFGEGSWLTVV.

In its sample, this clonotype was seen a few times. The chain is built from TRBV5-1 and TRBJ2-1; TRBD1 aligns across 11 bases. This CDR3 comprises 14 residues. The germline V gene encodes CDR1 SGHRS and CDR2 YFSETQ. With 5 bases clipped from V and 6 bases from J, the junction kept 4 bases outside the gene matches. The CDR3 DNA is TGCGCCAGCAGTCGGACAGGGGGCAGCAATGAGCAGTTCTTC. Translating gives CASSRTGGSNEQFF. Together with reference TRBV5-1 and TRBJ2-1, the CDR3 gives the full variable domain: KAGVTQTPRYLIKTRGQQVTLSCSPISGHRSVSWYQQTPGQGLQFLFEYFSETQRNKGNFPGRFSGRQFSNSRSEMNVSTLELGDSALYLCASSRTGGSNEQFFGPGTRLTVL.

The gene calls are TRBV5-4 and TRBJ2-3; either TRBD1 or TRBD2 may supply D (6 bases each). Germline loops: CDR1 SGHNT, CDR2 YYREEE (reference sequence). This CDR3 has 15 residues. The V end lost 0 bases, the J end lost 2 bases, and 10 bases lay between the germline ends. DNA of the CDR3: TGTGCCAGCAGCTTGGATGGGGGGCCCACAGATACGCAGTATTTT. Translation: CASSLDGGPTDTQYF.

This clonotype appeared once. The chain carries TRBV3-1 and TRBJ1-1, with 7 bases matching TRBD1. Germline V gene sequence: CDR1 LGHDT, CDR2 YNNKEL (reference sequence). V lost 3 bases to trimming and J lost 5 bases; unmatched junction nucleotides: 3. The CDR3 is 13 residues long. CDR3 coding DNA: TGTGCCAGCAGCCAGGGACAGCGAACTGAAGCTTTCTTT. Translating gives CASSQGQRTEAFF.

This clonotype showed up just a few times. The chain has TRBV6-5 and TRBJ1-3; D uncertain. The CDR3 is 13 amino acids. The V end was cut by 6 bases, the J end by 3 bases, with 9 bases between. Germline V gives CDR1 MNHEY, CDR2 SVGAGI. CDR3 nucleotides: TGTGCCAGCAGCTGGCGGGATGGAAACACCATATATTTT. Amino acids: CASSWRDGNTIYF.

This clonotype has a count of ten or more. This chain links TRBV5-1 with TRBJ2-7; D remains ambiguous. This CDR3 contains 15 residues. V was cut by 4 bases and J by 2 bases, with 16 bases left in between. Germline V gives CDR1 SGHRS, CDR2 YFSETQ. The CDR3 nucleotides read TGCGCCAGCAGCCCCAATGGGCAGGCCGCCTACGAGCAGTACTTC. Its translation: CASSPNGQAAYEQYF. The complete variable domain, with remaining parts taken from reference TRBV5-1 and TRBJ2-7, reads KAGVTQTPRYLIKTRGQQVTLSCSPISGHRSVSWYQQTPGQGLQFLFEYFSETQRNKGNFPGRFSGRQFSNSRSEMNVSTLELGDSALYLCASSPNGQAAYEQYFGPGTRLTVT.

This clonotype showed up just a few times. The chain uses TRBV6-5 and TRBJ1-1; D is perhaps TRBD1 (5 bases). The CDR3 is 15 residues long. V lost 4 bases to trimming and J lost 3 bases, with 15 bases between them. The V gene's germline CDR1 is MNHEY and CDR2 SVGAGI. The CDR3 is CASSSGTEWYTEAFF. The CDR3 DNA reads TGTGCCAGCAGTTCCGGGACCGAATGGTACACTGAAGCTTTCTTT.

This clonotype has a count of ten or more. V usage is TRBV30 and J usage is TRBJ1-5; 7 nucleotides line up with TRBD1. Trimming cost V 0 bases and J 4 bases; bases outside gene matches: 15. The germline CDR1 and CDR2 sequences are GTSNPN and SVGIG (reference sequence). The CDR3 is 18 amino acids. The CDR3 reads CAWSVGGRAGGFNQPQHF. The DNA of the CDR3 is TGTGCCTGGAGTGTTGGAGGACGGGCAGGGGGATTTAATCAGCCCCAGCATTTT.

At least ten counts were recorded for this clonotype. The rearrangement joins TRBV27 to TRBJ2-3; TRBD2 agrees at 7 bases. Germline V gene data show CDR1 as MNHEY and CDR2 as SMNVEV (reference sequence). CDR3 length: 16 residues. Germline trimming cut 0 bases from V and 2 bases from J; bases unmatched to any gene: 5. The chain's CDR3 is CASSLSGLADTDTQYF. CDR3 sequence (DNA): TGTGCCAGCAGTTTATCGGGGCTAGCGGACACAGATACGCAGTATTTT.

This chain uses TRBV10-3 with TRBJ1-2; D uncertain. CDR1 is ENHRY, CDR2 SYGVKD, per germline. This CDR3 is built from 13 residues. Trimming shortened V by 7 bases and J by 0 bases, and 9 bases separated the two germline ends. The CDR3 nucleotides read TGTGCCATCACCGTGGACCCTAACTATGGCTACACCTTC. The encoded protein is CAITVDPNYGYTF.

This clonotype came up a few times. The chain carries TRBV6-2 or TRBV6-3 and TRBJ2-2; 11 nucleotides align to TRBD2. The CDR3 spans 19 residues. The junction had 9 bases not matched to a gene; V was cut back by 2 bases and J by 1 base. Germline V gene data show CDR1 as MNHEY and CDR2 as SVGEGT. The CDR3 DNA reads as TGTGCCAGCAGTTACCCTTCGGCGCTAGCGGGAGGGAACACCGGGGAGCTGTTTTTT. Translating it yields CASSYPSALAGGNTGELFF.

This clonotype turned up a few times. This chain connects TRBV24-1 to TRBJ2-3; 9 bases align to TRBD2. This CDR3 has 15 residues. Germline CDR1 KGHDR, CDR2 SFDVKD. Unmatched junction bases numbered 10, after V lost 3 bases and J lost 10 bases. This CDR3 is CATSDPVAGDKAQYF. CDR3 bases: TGTGCCACCAGTGATCCCGTAGCGGGAGATAAAGCGCAGTATTTT.

This clonotype was observed a handful of times. The V call is TRBV9, the J call TRBJ2-3; TRBD2 is a possible D gene (6 bases). CDR1 is SGDLS and CDR2 is YYNGEE in the germline V gene. V shed 1 base and J shed 1 base, with 10 bases lying between them. The CDR3 is 15 residues long. CDR3 sequence (DNA): TGTGCCAGCAGCGTATATGCTAGCGGCACAGATACGCAGTATTTT. The encoded protein is CASSVYASGTDTQYF.

This clonotype was counted only a few times. The chain employs TRBV20-1 and TRBJ2-1; 10 bases agree with TRBD2. With V trimmed by 5 bases and J by 7 bases, 5 bases remained unmatched. The CDR3 totals 13 residues. CDR1 and CDR2 from the germline V gene are DFQATT and SNEGSKA (reference sequence). This CDR3 reads CSAERGGRNEQFF. CDR3 nucleotides: TGCAGTGCTGAGCGGGGGGGACGGAATGAGCAGTTCTTC.

In this sample, this clonotype turned up many times. The gene calls are TRBV12-3 or TRBV12-4 and TRBJ1-2; D uncertain. The CDR3 totals 14 residues. The ends were cut back, 7 bases at V and 8 bases at J, with 20 bases in the middle. The CDR3, as DNA: TGTGCCAGCACCTTGGCACAGTCCCTTCGAGGCTACACCTTC. Its protein is CASTLAQSLRGYTF.

Note on this clonotype: A single base separates this from a much larger clone, so it may be a read error. The chain recombines TRBV20-1 with TRBJ2-1; 8 positions match TRBD2. From germline, CDR1 is DFQATT and CDR2 SNEGSKA (reference sequence). This CDR3 is built from 16 residues. Here the CDR3 reads CRARASGLSSYNEQFF. The CDR3 bases are TGCAGAGCTAGAGCTAGCGGGTTAAGCTCCTACAATGAGCAGTTCTTC.

The chain has TRBV2 and TRBJ2-7; maybe TRBD2 (6 bases). The V gene lost 7 bases and the J gene lost 6 bases, with 16 bases spanning the gap. CDR3 length equals 13 residues. Germline CDR1 is SNHLY and CDR2 is FYNNEI. CDR3: CASNPRAGSEQYF. The CDR3 DNA reads as TGTGCCAGCAACCCAAGGGCGGGGTCCGAGCAGTACTTC.

This clonotype was observed a few times. This chain joins TRBV3-1 and TRBJ1-1, with 8 bases fitting TRBD1. V lost 2 bases to trimming and J lost 7 bases; unmatched junction nucleotides: 3. The germline V gene encodes CDR1 LGHDT and CDR2 YNNKEL (reference sequence). This CDR3 contains 13 residues. The CDR3 nucleotides are TGTGCCAGCAGCCAACAGGGGGCCCTTGAAGCTTTCTTT. Amino acids: CASSQQGALEAFF.